The 10 T cell receptor beta chains in this list originate from one sample, sequenced in a study of T cells in women clearing cervical HPV infection. Libraries were prepared by immunoSEQ multiplex PCR; TCRdb keeps only in-frame clonotypes and omits some of them. The data include about 19,000 clones; the top ten clones carry roughly 4.7%. Sequenced material: blood buffy coat. The receptors originated from a woman aged 18-69 years with a cervical HPV16 infection that either progressed to CIN3+ or cleared (not recorded which).

Turning to this clone: The read finishes 3 residues shy of the CDR3 end, and the germline J gene is used to complete it. J is TRBJ2-5 and V is TRBV20-1, with D perhaps matching TRBD2 (5 bases). The germline V and J ends were trimmed by 0 bases and 7 bases, with 15 bases remaining between them. In germline, CDR1 is DFQATT, CDR2 SNEGSKA (reference sequence). The CDR3 contains 14 residues. The sequenced CDR3 bases are TGCAGTGCTAGAGATTCTCGGGGAAGTGGGACC. This gives the protein CSARDSRGSGT. The full CDR3 is CSARDSRGSGTQYF.

A remark on this clone: The CDR3 goes on 3 residues after the read ends, and that part is filled in from the germline J gene. The gene calls are TRBV20-1 and TRBJ2-3; 11 nucleotides match TRBD2. The V gene end was trimmed by 6 bases and the J gene end by 8 bases; junction bases not matched to a gene: 10. The germline V gene has CDR1 DFQATT and CDR2 SNEGSKA (reference sequence). This CDR3 has 14 amino acids. The sequenced CDR3 bases are TGCAGTGCCCAATTAGCGGGGGGGCCTGGTACG. Protein product: CSAQLAGGPGT. The CDR3 reads in full as CSAQLAGGPGTQYF.

Comment on this clone: The CDR3 is cut off 3 residues early in the read; its end comes from the germline J gene. This chain links TRBV5-1 with TRBJ1-1; D remains ambiguous. Germline-derived CDR1 and CDR2 are SGHRS and YFSETQ. Trimming pared 2 bases from V and 3 bases from J, leaving 11 bases between. The CDR3 is 14 residues long. Here the CDR3 reads CASSLGQAYTEAFF. CDR3 DNA, as far as it was read: TGCGCCAGCAGCTTAGGGCAGGCTTACACTGAA.

Comments on this clone: Read data end 3 residues before the CDR3 end; the end is taken from the germline J gene. J is TRBJ2-7 and V is TRBV5-1; 7 nucleotides match TRBD1. Germline-derived CDR1 and CDR2 are SGHRS and YFSETQ. CDR3 length equals 13 residues. V was clipped by 4 bases and J by 6 bases; unmatched bases: 7. The covered CDR3 bases are TGCGCCAGCAGCAGTACAGGGGCCAGCGAG. It encodes CASSSTGASE. The whole CDR3 sequence is CASSSTGASEQYF.

A remark on this clone: Germline and junction disagree at one end, which may indicate a read error. CDR3 bases read: TGCGCCAGCAGCCAAGAACGCGGATTCGCCTACGAG. Translated: CASSQERGFAYE. In full, the CDR3 reads CASSQERGFAYEQYF. The gene calls are TRBV4-2 and TRBJ2-7; unclear D gene. The read comes to an end 3 residues before the CDR3 does, leaving the germline J gene to fill in the end. Germline V lookup: CDR1 LGHNA, CDR2 YNFKEQ. This CDR3 contains 15 residues.

About this clone: Read data end 3 residues before the CDR3 end; the end is taken from the germline J gene. The chain couples TRBV5-1 to TRBJ2-5; 8 positions agree with TRBD2. Germline CDR1 is SGHRS and CDR2 is YFSETQ. The CDR3 contains 17 residues. Trimming removed 4 bases from V and 5 bases from J; junction bases left unmatched: 16. CDR3 loop: CASSPFSGSSRGETQYF. Incomplete CDR3 DNA: TGCGCCAGCAGCCCCTTCAGCGGGAGTAGCCGGGGGGAGACC. Drawing the rest from reference TRBV5-1 and TRBJ2-5, the complete variable domain is KAGVTQTPRYLIKTRGQQVTLSCSPISGHRSVSWYQQTPGQGLQFLFEYFSETQRNKGNFPGRFSGRQFSNSRSEMNVSTLELGDSALYLCASSPFSGSSRGETQYFGPGTRLLVL.

A remark on this clone: The read ends 3 residues before the CDR3 terminus; that terminus is restored from the germline J gene. This sequence joins TRBV18 and TRBJ1-1; 7 bases fit TRBD1. CDR3 length equals 14 residues. The ends lost 4 bases at V and 4 bases at J; junction bases unmatched: 6. CDR1 and CDR2 (germline): KGHSH, LQKENI. The sequenced CDR3 bases are TGTGCCAGCTCACGATCGACAGGGCCCACTGAA. It translates to CASSRSTGPTE. The entire CDR3 sequence reads CASSRSTGPTEAFF.

As to this clone: The observed sequence ends 3 residues before the CDR3 terminus, with the missing tail filled in from the germline J gene. The V and J genes are TRBV29-1 and TRBJ1-5, with TRBD1 matching over 10 bases. Germline V gene sequence: CDR1 SQVTM, CDR2 ANQGSEA. The CDR3 runs to 14 residues. The trim removed 4 bases at V and 4 bases at J, leaving 4 bases unmatched. The CDR3 spells CSVGTGGSNQPQHF. CDR3 DNA, as far as it was read: TGCAGCGTTGGGACAGGGGGGTCGAATCAGCCC.

Concerning this clone: The sequence runs out 3 residues before the end of the CDR3; the remainder is reconstructed from the germline J gene. V gene TRBV5-1 combines with J gene TRBJ2-2; possible D gene TRBD1, 6 bases. Germline V CDR1 and CDR2: SGHRS, YFSETQ. The CDR3 loop spans 15 amino acids. Partial CDR3 DNA: TGCGCCAGCAGCTTGGTTGGGGGCGCTAATGAAAAG. This translates into CASSLVGGANEK. The whole CDR3 region reads CASSLVGGANEKLFF.

A remark on this clone: The CDR3 end falls 3 residues outside the read, so it is completed with the germline J gene. The chain has TRBV18 and TRBJ1-2; no clear D gene. This CDR3 comprises 13 residues. Germline loops: CDR1 KGHSH, CDR2 LQKENI. CDR3 amino acids: CASSPPSTDTYTF. The CDR3 bases that were read are TGTGCCAGCTCACCACCCAGCACAGATACC.